Below are 23 T cell receptor beta chains sequenced from a single sample in a study of radiation and T cells in renal cell carcinoma. The time point was: blood 2 weeks post-SBRT. Documented treatment: 15 Gy SBRT to primary tumor, nephrectomy 4 weeks later. Assay used: immunoSEQ multiplex PCR; TCRdb lists only in-frame clones, some missing. There are some 58,000 clones in the sample; around 80% occur only once, and about 7% lies in the top ten. The sample consisted of blood, taken from a patient whose treatment included radiotherapy and nephrectomy. Source of these receptors: a man aged 55 to 70 with renal cell carcinoma.

This clone was counted only a few times. This chain joins TRBV5-6 and TRBJ1-1; no definite D call. The CDR3 runs to 14 residues. Deletions cut 3 bases from V and 5 bases from J, with 14 bases between. Germline CDR1 is SGHDT and CDR2 is YYEEEE. This CDR3 is CASSYGLLGTEAFF. The CDR3 coding sequence is TGTGCCAGCAGCTATGGTCTCTTGGGGACTGAAGCTTTCTTT.

CDR3: CASSQGEWGKSYEQYV. Written as DNA, the CDR3 is TGTGCCAGCAGCCAAGGGGAGTGGGGAAAATCTTACGAGCAGTACGTC. The chain uses TRBV28 and TRBJ2-7; D is perhaps TRBD1 or TRBD2 (5 bases each). CDR1 and CDR2 (germline): MDHEN, SYDVKM. The CDR3 is 16 amino acids. Between the trimmed V and J ends, which lost 6 bases and 4 bases, there was a span of 22 bases.

The V and J genes are TRBV13 and TRBJ2-5; no reliable D call. CDR3 size: 13 residues. The germline V and J ends were trimmed by 0 bases and 4 bases, with 6 bases remaining between them. Germline CDR1 and CDR2: PRHDT and FYEKMQ (reference sequence). CDR3 residues: CASSLGSGETQYF. CDR3 nucleotides: TGTGCCAGCAGCTTAGGCAGTGGAGAGACCCAGTACTTC. The entire variable domain, with the rest obtained from reference TRBV13 and TRBJ2-5, is as follows: AAGVIQSPRHLIKEKRETATLKCYPIPRHDTVYWYQQGPGQDPQFLISFYEKMQSDKGSIPDRFSAQQFSDYHSELNMSSLELGDSALYFCASSLGSGETQYFGPGTRLLVL.

V usage is TRBV27 and J usage is TRBJ1-1, with D possibly matching TRBD1 (6 bases). This CDR3 has 13 amino acids. Trimming shortened V by 4 bases and J by 11 bases, and 17 bases separated the two germline ends. Germline assignment: CDR1 MNHEY and CDR2 SMNVEV (reference sequence). CDR3 protein: CASSSHTGILAFF. The CDR3, as DNA: TGTGCCAGCAGTTCCCATACAGGGATTCTGGCTTTCTTT.

The table lists this clone with a few counts. This sequence joins TRBV6-5 and TRBJ1-4; 9 bases are shared with TRBD1. With 6 bases clipped from V and 7 bases from J, the junction kept 3 bases outside the gene matches. CDR3 length: 13 residues. Germline V gives CDR1 MNHEY, CDR2 SVGAGI. DNA for the CDR3: TGTGCCAGCAGCGGGACAGGGCTTGAAAAACTGTTTTTT. Its protein is CASSGTGLEKLFF.

This clone was seen a single time. The chain has TRBV2 and TRBJ1-3, with D maybe TRBD1 (6 bases). The V gene lost 0 bases and the J gene lost 1 base, with 7 bases spanning the gap. Germline V gene lookup returns CDR1 SNHLY and CDR2 FYNNEI. The CDR3 totals 15 residues. The DNA of the CDR3 is TGTGCCAGCAGTGAAGCAACAGGGTCTGGAAACACCATATATTTT. Translated: CASSEATGSGNTIYF. Together with reference TRBV2 and TRBJ1-3, the CDR3 gives the full variable domain: EPEVTQTPSHQVTQMGQEVILRCVPISNHLYFYWYRQILGQKVEFLVSFYNNEISEKSEIFDDQFSVERPDGSNFTLKIRSTKLEDSAMYFCASSEATGSGNTIYFGEGSWLTVV.

V usage is TRBV14 and J usage is TRBJ2-2, with unresolved D. Germline lookup yields CDR1 SGHDN and CDR2 FVKESK. This CDR3 region has 15 residues. With 1 base removed from V and 6 bases from J, the gap between germline ends came to 12 bases. This CDR3 is CASSQVSARAGELFF. The CDR3 coding sequence is TGTGCCAGCAGCCAAGTATCCGCGCGAGCCGGGGAGCTGTTTTTT.

The chain employs TRBV28 and TRBJ1-2; 8 bases map to TRBD1. The CDR3 length is 15 residues. V was clipped by 7 bases and J by 5 bases; unmatched bases: 12. From germline, CDR1 is MDHEN and CDR2 SYDVKM. The CDR3 DNA follows: TGTGCCAGCACCCCGACGGGACAGGTCCCATATGGCTACACCTTC. It is translated as CASTPTGQVPYGYTF.

The chain is built from TRBV5-1 and TRBJ2-2; D not resolved. Trimming pared 0 bases from V and 6 bases from J, leaving 6 bases between. The CDR3 contains 13 residues. Germline values: CDR1 SGHRS, CDR2 YFSETQ. This CDR3 is CASSLERSGELFF. DNA for the CDR3: TGCGCCAGCAGCTTGGAAAGGTCCGGGGAGCTGTTTTTT.

This clone was observed a few times. V and J are TRBV6-1 and TRBJ2-4, with D possibly TRBD2 on 7 matching bases. The CDR3 loop spans 16 amino acids. The V gene lost 0 bases and the J gene lost 7 bases, with 16 bases spanning the gap. In germline, CDR1 is MNHNS, CDR2 SASEGT. The CDR3 region has the DNA TGTGCCAGCAGTGAAGCCCTAGCGGAGGGGGGGAACATTCAGTACTTC. Translated: CASSEALAEGGNIQYF.

J is TRBJ1-3 and V is TRBV4-2, with D unresolved. The length of the CDR3 is 16 residues. With 2 bases removed from V and 0 bases from J, the gap between germline ends came to 11 bases. Germline assignment: CDR1 LGHNA and CDR2 YNFKEQ. This CDR3 reads CASSQSMGSSGNTIYF. DNA for the CDR3: TGTGCCAGCAGCCAATCGATGGGGAGCTCTGGAAACACCATATATTTT.

The rearrangement joins TRBV11-3 to TRBJ2-2, with D hard to call. Germline assignment: CDR1 SGHNT and CDR2 YENEEA. V was cut by 1 base and J by 7 bases, with 1 base left in between. The CDR3 spans 11 residues. The CDR3 protein is CASSLVGELFF. Written as DNA, the CDR3 is TGTGCCAGCAGCTTAGTCGGGGAGCTGTTTTTT.

The CDR3 reads CSVEEETQYF. The CDR3 DNA reads as TGCAGCGTTGAAGAAGAGACCCAGTACTTC. This chain links TRBV29-1 with TRBJ2-5, with D hard to call. Germline CDR1 is SQVTM and CDR2 is ANQGSEA. The CDR3 is 10 residues long. V gave up 0 bases and J gave up 4 bases, with 0 bases separating them. Based on the CDR3 plus reference TRBV29-1 and TRBJ2-5, the full variable domain is SAVISQKPSRDICQRGTSLTIQCQVDSQVTMMFWYRQQPGQSLTLIATANQGSEATYESGFVIDKFPISRPNLTFSTLTVSNMSPEDSSIYLCSVEEETQYFGPGTRLLVL.

The chain is built from TRBV15 and TRBJ1-5; TRBD1 is a possible D gene (5 bases). This CDR3 region has 17 residues. Germline V gene sequence: CDR1 LNHNV, CDR2 YYDKDF (reference sequence). V lost 2 bases to trimming and J lost 0 bases, with 14 bases between them. CDR3 sequence: CATSRLGADHSNQPQHF. CDR3 nucleotide sequence: TGTGCCACCAGCAGACTAGGGGCGGACCATAGCAATCAGCCCCAGCATTTT.

The chain employs TRBV10-3 and TRBJ2-3, with 10 bases that match TRBD2. J was trimmed by 2 bases and V by 5 bases; bases with no gene match: 7. Germline V lookup: CDR1 ENHRY, CDR2 SYGVKD. The CDR3 has 16 amino acids. This chain's CDR3 is CAISQRTSGITDTQYF. The CDR3 DNA sequence: TGTGCCATCAGTCAACGGACTAGCGGCATCACAGATACGCAGTATTTT.

The chain recombines TRBV25-1 with TRBJ1-4, with TRBD1 matching 7 bases. This CDR3 region has 17 residues. The V gene's germline CDR1 is MGHDK and CDR2 SYGVNS. Trimming at V came to 1 base and at J to 8 bases, leaving 13 bases not matched to a gene. The CDR3 protein is CASSEFGRQGRLEKLFF. CDR3 bases: TGTGCCAGCAGTGAATTTGGTAGACAGGGCAGGTTGGAAAAACTGTTTTTT.

The J gene is TRBJ1-3, the V gene TRBV25-1; the D is unclear. V dropped 6 bases and J dropped 7 bases, with 13 bases sitting between them. Germline values: CDR1 MGHDK, CDR2 SYGVNS. The CDR3 sequence is 13 residues long. The CDR3 is CASREDGGNTIYF. The DNA for the CDR3 is TGTGCCAGCAGGGAGGACGGAGGGAACACCATATATTTT.

The V gene is TRBV6-5, the J gene TRBJ2-7, with D unclear. Germline lookup yields CDR1 MNHEY and CDR2 SVGAGI. This CDR3 has 11 residues. Trimming removed 4 bases from V and 3 bases from J, with 4 bases in between. In DNA, the CDR3 is TGTGCCAGCAGTTCACTCTACGAGCAGTACTTC. It specifies CASSSLYEQYF.

J is TRBJ1-6 and V is TRBV9, with TRBD1 matching 7 bases. There are 15 residues in the CDR3. The V gene end was trimmed by 2 bases and the J gene end by 7 bases; junction bases not matched to a gene: 6. The germline V gene encodes CDR1 SGDLS and CDR2 YYNGEE. The CDR3 DNA reads as TGTGCCAGCAGCGTCCAGACAGGGATGAATTCACCCCTCCACTTT. Amino acids: CASSVQTGMNSPLHF.

The chain is built from TRBV4-2 and TRBJ1-1; D is ambiguous. The V and J ends lost 4 bases and 3 bases respectively, with 15 bases between them. This CDR3 region has 15 residues. Germline CDR1 LGHNA, CDR2 YNFKEQ. The CDR3 reads CASSPQAGWDTEAFF. In nucleotides, the CDR3 is TGTGCCAGCAGCCCCCAGGCAGGTTGGGACACTGAAGCTTTCTTT.

The chain couples TRBV10-1 to TRBJ1-1, with 8 bases lining up with TRBD1. The CDR3 totals 15 residues. Unmatched junction bases numbered 4, after V lost 3 bases and J lost 1 base. In germline, CDR1 is WNHNN, CDR2 SYGVQD (reference sequence). The CDR3 reads CASSDPGTGNTEAFF. The CDR3 bases are TGCGCCAGCAGTGACCCCGGGACAGGGAACACTGAAGCTTTCTTT.

The chain has TRBV28 and TRBJ1-2; 7 bases fit TRBD1. V gave up 3 bases and J gave up 4 bases; unmatched junction bases: 11. The CDR3 is made up of 16 amino acids. CDR1 is MDHEN and CDR2 is SYDVKM in the germline V gene. CDR3 coding DNA: TGTGCCAGCAGTTTGGGAGGGTCAGGGGGAGCCTATGGCTACACCTTC. It specifies CASSLGGSGGAYGYTF.

CDR3 DNA sequence: TGTGCTAGTGGTTTGGTACTGTTTCCGGGACAGGGACGCACCGGGGAGCTGTTTTTT. Amino acid sequence: CASGLVLFPGQGRTGELFF. V gene TRBV12-5 combines with J gene TRBJ2-2, with 9 bases matching TRBD1. This CDR3 comprises 19 residues. Unmatched junction bases numbered 12, after V lost 0 bases and J lost 4 bases. Germline V gene data show CDR1 as LGHNT and CDR2 as FRNRAP. The complete variable domain, with remaining parts taken from reference TRBV12-5 and TRBJ2-2, reads DARVTQTPRHKVTEMGQEVTMRCQPILGHNTVFWYRQTMMQGLELLAYFRNRAPLDDSGMPKDRFSAEMPDATLATLKIQPSEPRDSAVYFCASGLVLFPGQGRTGELFFGEGSRLTVL.